The 26 T cell receptor beta chains reported below all come from one sample, sequenced in a study of blood T cell repertoires in COVID-19 (dated by TCRdb to the early 2020s). The method behind the library was the immunoSEQ multiplex PCR assay. Sourced from immuneACCESS, this table was stored by TCRdb with only in-frame sequences that have V and J called. A share of the clones is absent; for the studies checked, an unresolved V gene accounts for under half, and the remainder has no known explanation. The sample table holds approximately 96,000 clones, of which 81% were seen once. The top ten clones comprise about 10% of the sample. The source material was peripheral blood. These receptors were taken from an elderly woman with acute or convalescent COVID-19.

V and J are TRBV7-9 and TRBJ1-2, with D perhaps TRBD1 (6 bases). Trimming took 5 bases from V and 4 from J, leaving 17 bases between them. The CDR3 length is 15 residues. Germline CDR1 reads SEHNR; CDR2 reads FQNEAQ (reference sequence). CDR3 in amino acids: CASSGGTGSGYGYTF. As DNA, the CDR3 is TGTGCCAGCAGCGGGGGAACAGGGTCTGGCTATGGCTACACCTTC.

The V call is TRBV19, the J call TRBJ1-4, with D uncertain. Germline CDR1 is LNHDA and CDR2 is SQIVND (reference sequence). V was clipped by 5 bases and J by 3 bases, with 7 bases between them. There are 13 residues in the CDR3. CDR3 sequence reads: CASSSSSNEKLFF. CDR3 sequence (DNA): TGTGCCAGTAGTTCTTCTTCTAATGAAAAACTGTTTTTT.

The chain carries TRBV7-9 and TRBJ2-5, with D possibly being TRBD2 (5 bases). The length of the CDR3 is 17 residues. Trimming cost V 0 bases and J 3 bases, with 17 bases left between them. Germline V gives CDR1 SEHNR, CDR2 FQNEAQ (reference sequence). DNA for the CDR3: TGTGCCAGCAGCTTAGCGCTCTCGACTACTATTGAAGAGACCCAGTACTTC. Translating it yields CASSLALSTTIEETQYF.

This clone was counted only a few times. V usage is TRBV4-1 and J usage is TRBJ1-4; a possible D gene is TRBD1 (5 bases). There are 15 residues in the CDR3. The V and J ends lost 2 bases and 7 bases respectively, with 14 bases between them. The germline V gene has CDR1 MGHRA and CDR2 YSYEKL. CDR3 DNA: TGCGCCAGCAGCCAACCCAACACAGGAAGTGAAAAACTGTTTTTT. Translated: CASSQPNTGSEKLFF.

V gene TRBV18 combines with J gene TRBJ1-6; no clear D. Germline V lookup: CDR1 KGHSH, CDR2 LQKENI. CDR3 size: 13 residues. V was shortened by 6 bases and J by 6 bases, with 9 bases between the two germline ends. The CDR3 protein is CASSPTPNSPLHF. DNA of the CDR3: TGTGCCAGCTCCCCGACACCTAATTCACCCCTCCACTTT.

V gene TRBV3-1 (or the pseudogene TRBV3-2) combines with J gene TRBJ2-3, with D unresolved. V gave up 4 bases and J gave up 5 bases, with 7 bases separating them. Germline V lookup: CDR1 LGHDT, CDR2 YNNKEL (reference sequence). This CDR3 spans 12 amino acids. The DNA for the CDR3 is TGTGCCAGCAGCCCATCGGGAGATACGCAGTATTTT. Translation: CASSPSGDTQYF.

The chain joins TRBV6-6 to TRBJ1-6, with 7 bases aligning to TRBD1. The CDR3 has 17 amino acids. From germline, CDR1 is MNHNY and CDR2 SVGAGI (reference sequence). Losses at the gene ends were 5 bases for V and 0 bases for J; bases not matched to a gene: 7. CDR3: CASSRTQGSSYNSPLHF. The CDR3 DNA follows: TGTGCCAGCAGTCGAACACAGGGGAGCTCCTATAATTCACCCCTCCACTTT.

This chain uses TRBV7-2 with TRBJ2-5; the match to TRBD2 covers 11 bases. CDR1 is SGHTA, CDR2 FQGNSA, per germline. V lost 5 bases to trimming and J lost 5 bases; unmatched junction nucleotides: 10. The CDR3 is 16 residues long. For the CDR3, the DNA is TGTGCCAGCAGCCGCGTTAGCGGGGGGGCCCGGGAGACCCAGTACTTC. This translates into CASSRVSGGARETQYF.

The chain combines TRBV5-4 with TRBJ2-3; a possible D gene is TRBD2 (6 bases). This CDR3 is built from 16 residues. CDR1 and CDR2 from the germline V gene are SGHNT and YYREEE (reference sequence). V lost 4 bases to trimming and J lost 2 bases, with 17 bases between them. CDR3 DNA sequence: TGTGCCAGCAGCACAGATCCGGGACTTCTCACAGATACGCAGTATTTT. Residues: CASSTDPGLLTDTQYF.

The rearrangement links TRBV5-4 to TRBJ1-2, with TRBD1 matching 11 bases. The germline V gene has CDR1 SGHNT and CDR2 YYREEE (reference sequence). Trimming took 4 bases from V and 5 from J; bases not matched to a gene: 4. The CDR3 covers 14 residues. The chain's CDR3 is CASSPGQGAYGYTF. Written as DNA, the CDR3 is TGTGCCAGCAGCCCTGGACAGGGGGCGTATGGCTACACCTTC.

V gene TRBV6-6 combines with J gene TRBJ1-1; D is uncertain. V was trimmed by 6 bases and J by 11 bases, leaving 19 bases between them. The length of the CDR3 is 13 residues. Germline CDR1 reads MNHNY; CDR2 reads SVGAGI (reference sequence). This CDR3 reads CASSSGLLLGAFF. The CDR3 DNA reads as TGTGCCAGCAGCTCCGGACTGCTTCTCGGCGCTTTCTTT.

V is TRBV19 and J is TRBJ1-5; D ambiguous. V was shortened by 0 bases and J by 0 bases, with 3 bases between the two germline ends. The germline V gene has CDR1 LNHDA and CDR2 SQIVND (reference sequence). This CDR3 spans 14 amino acids. DNA for the CDR3: TGTGCCAGTAGTATAGACAGTAGCAATCAGCCCCAGCATTTT. Protein sequence: CASSIDSSNQPQHF.

This chain uses TRBV19 with TRBJ2-3, with 7 bases fitting TRBD2. The CDR3 runs to 13 residues. Germline CDR1 reads LNHDA; CDR2 reads SQIVND (reference sequence). V lost 9 bases and J lost 6; bases outside the gene matches: 9. The CDR3 DNA is TGTGCCAGCAACCGAGCCGGGGGGGATACGCAGTATTTT. The encoded protein is CASNRAGGDTQYF. The entire variable domain, with the rest obtained from reference TRBV19 and TRBJ2-3, is as follows: DGGITQSPKYLFRKEGQNVTLSCEQNLNHDAMYWYRQDPGQGLRLIYYSQIVNDFQKGDIAEGYSVSREKKESFPLTVTSAQKNPTAFYLCASNRAGGDTQYFGPGTRLTVL.

V usage is TRBV2 and J usage is TRBJ2-3, with D perhaps matching TRBD1 (5 bases). Looked up from germline, CDR1 is SNHLY and CDR2 is FYNNEI. The CDR3 covers 16 residues. Trimming stripped 6 bases from V and 1 base from J, with 17 bases between. The CDR3 DNA reads TGTGCCAGCAGCGGCTATCAGGGATCGCGCACAGATACGCAGTATTTT. Translation gives CASSGYQGSRTDTQYF.

This chain uses TRBV7-3 with TRBJ2-1, with TRBD2 identical over 10 bases. The CDR3 contains 15 residues. The ends lost 2 bases at V and 5 bases at J; junction bases unmatched: 3. Germline CDR1 SGHTA, CDR2 FQGTGA. The CDR3 loop reads CASSLYTSGDNEQFF. CDR3 DNA sequence: TGTGCCAGCAGCTTATATACTAGCGGGGACAATGAGCAGTTCTTC.

This clone was seen a handful of times. The chain uses TRBV9 and TRBJ1-6; weak D call: TRBD1 (5 bases). Germline-derived CDR1 and CDR2 are SGDLS and YYNGEE. CDR3 size: 15 residues. V gave up 0 bases and J gave up 9 bases, with 13 bases separating them. CDR3 sequence (DNA): TGTGCCAGCAGCGTAGGAGGGGAGGAGAGTTCACCCCTCCACTTT. This gives the protein CASSVGGEESSPLHF.

The J gene is TRBJ2-1, the V gene TRBV5-1, with 7 bases that match TRBD1. V was clipped by 0 bases and J by 5 bases; unmatched bases: 2. This CDR3 is built from 14 residues. Germline V gene lookup returns CDR1 SGHRS and CDR2 YFSETQ. CDR3 sequence (DNA): TGCGCCAGCAGCTTGGAGACAGGGAACAATGAGCAGTTCTTC. This translates into CASSLETGNNEQFF.

V is TRBV3-1 (or the pseudogene TRBV3-2) and J is TRBJ1-6; a possible D gene is TRBD1 (5 bases). CDR1 and CDR2 from the germline V gene are LGHDT and YNNKEL (reference sequence). Between the trimmed V and J ends, which lost 1 base and 8 bases, there was a span of 9 bases. The CDR3 consists of 14 residues. CDR3 nucleotides: TGTGCCAGCAGCCAAGCGAGCAGGGATTCACCCCTCCACTTT. This encodes CASSQASRDSPLHF.

The sample holds a few counts of this clone. The chain has TRBV24-1 and TRBJ1-3; 9 bases are a match to TRBD1. Per germline, CDR1 KGHDR and CDR2 SFDVKD. The CDR3 has 16 amino acids. The trim removed 5 bases at V and 0 bases at J, leaving 4 bases unmatched. CDR3 protein: CATSGTGVDSGNTIYF. The CDR3 DNA reads as TGTGCCACCAGTGGGACAGGGGTCGACTCTGGAAACACCATATATTTT.

V and J are TRBV7-9 and TRBJ2-7; 9 bases line up with TRBD1. Per germline, CDR1 SEHNR and CDR2 FQNEAQ (reference sequence). The J segment lost 5 bases and the V segment lost 3 bases, leaving 5 bases of the junction unmatched. The CDR3 has 14 residues. CDR3 region: CASSLARQGDEQYF. CDR3 nucleotides: TGTGCCAGCAGCTTGGCCCGACAGGGGGACGAGCAGTACTTC. Full variable domain (remainder filled in from reference TRBV7-9 and TRBJ2-7): DTGVSQNPRHKITKRGQNVTFRCDPISEHNRLYWYRQTLGQGPEFLTYFQNEAQLEKSRLLSDRFSAERPKGSFSTLEIQRTEQGDSAMYLCASSLARQGDEQYFGPGTRLTVT.

The V call is TRBV5-1, the J call TRBJ2-2, with 14 nucleotides matching TRBD2. The V gene end was trimmed by 2 bases and the J gene end by 6 bases; junction bases not matched to a gene: 3. The CDR3 covers 16 residues. Germline lookup yields CDR1 SGHRS and CDR2 YFSETQ. CDR3 in DNA: TGCGCCAGCAGCTTACGACTAGCGGGGGGGCCCGGGGAGCTGTTTTTT. Its translation is CASSLRLAGGPGELFF.

V gene TRBV6-5 combines with J gene TRBJ1-1, with 10 bases identical to TRBD1. Trimming at V came to 2 bases and at J to 11 bases, leaving 5 bases not matched to a gene. The V gene's germline CDR1 is MNHEY and CDR2 SVGAGI. The CDR3 is 13 amino acids. CDR3 sequence: CASSYDRGLGAFF. Here the CDR3 DNA reads TGTGCCAGCAGTTACGACAGGGGGCTGGGTGCTTTCTTT.

The rearrangement uses TRBV9 and TRBJ2-3; D is unresolved. V lost 4 bases, J lost 1 base, and 19 bases lay in between. The CDR3 loop spans 17 amino acids. CDR1 is SGDLS, CDR2 YYNGEE, per germline. Here the CDR3 DNA reads TGTGCCAGCAGCCCTTTGGCCTCTCTCAGTGGCACAGATACGCAGTATTTT. Its translation: CASSPLASLSGTDTQYF.

V and J are TRBV28 and TRBJ2-7; weak D call: TRBD2 (6 bases). CDR1 MDHEN and CDR2 SYDVKM come from the germline V gene. V gave up 3 bases and J gave up 5 bases, with 17 bases separating them. The CDR3 contains 15 residues. CDR3 in amino acids: CASSLAGFSRDEQYF. CDR3 nucleotide sequence: TGTGCCAGCAGTTTGGCGGGGTTCTCTCGGGACGAGCAGTACTTC.

J is TRBJ2-3 and V is TRBV6-5; tentatively, D is TRBD2 (6 bases). V dropped 6 bases and J dropped 0 bases, with 10 bases sitting between them. CDR3 size: 14 residues. Germline V CDR1 and CDR2: MNHEY, SVGAGI. The CDR3 is CASSRGTSTDTQYF. The CDR3 bases are TGTGCCAGCAGCCGTGGGACTAGCACAGATACGCAGTATTTT.

The chain combines TRBV5-1 with TRBJ1-3; 7 nucleotides align to TRBD1. CDR3 length equals 14 residues. J gave up 2 bases and V 3 bases, and 2 bases lay outside the gene matches. Germline V gene data show CDR1 as SGHRS and CDR2 as YFSETQ. CDR3 amino acids: CASSSQGAGNTIYF. In DNA form, the CDR3 reads TGCGCCAGCAGCTCCCAGGGGGCTGGAAACACCATATATTTT. Variable domain in full (rest from reference TRBV5-1 and TRBJ1-3): KAGVTQTPRYLIKTRGQQVTLSCSPISGHRSVSWYQQTPGQGLQFLFEYFSETQRNKGNFPGRFSGRQFSNSRSEMNVSTLELGDSALYLCASSSQGAGNTIYFGEGSWLTVV.